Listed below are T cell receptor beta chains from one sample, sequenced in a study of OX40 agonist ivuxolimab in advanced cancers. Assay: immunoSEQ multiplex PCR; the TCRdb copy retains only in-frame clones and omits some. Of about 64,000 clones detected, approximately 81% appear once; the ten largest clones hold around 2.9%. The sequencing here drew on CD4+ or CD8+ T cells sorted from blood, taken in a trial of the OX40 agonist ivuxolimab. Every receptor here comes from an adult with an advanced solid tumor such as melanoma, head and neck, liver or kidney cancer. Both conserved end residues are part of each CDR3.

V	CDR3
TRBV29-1	CSVQSSGVGQPQHF
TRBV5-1	CASSLASGSYNEQFF
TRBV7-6	CASSYGQGREKLFF
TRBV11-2	CASSLDEDEQFF
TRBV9	CASSVVVNAGELFF
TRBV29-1	CSAEPGQGLNEQYF
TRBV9	CASSVAQTTGELFF
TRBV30	CAWSSDSNYGYTF
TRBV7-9	CASSQWTGTSRTDTQYF
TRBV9	CASSPRVGTGGYEQYF
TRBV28	CASSLGRGPFYEQYF
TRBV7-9	CASSRGQASNQPQHF
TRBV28	CASSPAVGYEQYF
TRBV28	CASRPGTGGRQPQHF
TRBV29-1	CSVEDRTSGTNEQFF
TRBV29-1	CSVERGGGTEAFF
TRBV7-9	CASSPTQGDPYEQYF
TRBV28	CATAGANYGYTF
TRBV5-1	CASSHRLASTDTQYF
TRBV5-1	CASSPAGTGVYNEQFF
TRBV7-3	CASSFSAGLAGDQDTQYF
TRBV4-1	CASSQDGINEKLFF
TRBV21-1	CASSNWARLNTEAFF
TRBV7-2	CASSLAGTQIYGYTF
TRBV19	CASSISVLVDTQYF
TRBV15	CATSAVVVTEAFF
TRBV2	CASSGVQSTDTQYF
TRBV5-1	CASSLEGVWGYTF
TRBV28	CASSSRTGPNYGYTF
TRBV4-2	CASSQYDQGDGYTF
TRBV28	CASSPNIGRLQETQYF
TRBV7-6	CASSLAAAGRETQYF
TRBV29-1	CSVRQGPGNQPQHF
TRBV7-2	CASSSSLEQYF
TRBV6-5	CASSPPGVRGYGYTF
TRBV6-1	CAGRGLMTGELFF
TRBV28	CASSYGSRTEAFF
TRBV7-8	CASSSSRKGLVRNTEAFF
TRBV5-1	CASSLFDTAGTEAFF
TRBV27	CASRRAVSGNTIYF
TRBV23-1	CASSLNRNYGYTF
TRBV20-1	CSAVRVGEAFF
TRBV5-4	CASSLDRGGEKLFF
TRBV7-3	CASSLRGGPNEKLFF
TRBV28	CASSLPGYEHQPQHF
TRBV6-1	CASRAGNTGELFF
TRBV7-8	CASSPRGRGQAFGEQYF